The T cell receptor (beta chain) under discussion was sequenced for a study of blood T cell repertoires in COVID-19. Study information: The United States, Italy and Spain provided the acute and convalescent COVID-19 samples. T cells, B-cell-depleted T cells, or PBMCs supplied cDNA or gDNA.

The CDR3 has 14 residues. Trimming took off 5 bases at V and 3 bases at J, with 13 bases between the two ends. The germline V gene encodes CDR1 KGHSH and CDR2 LQKENI. Per the original data handling: Reference gene primer amplification gave estimated nucleated cell counts. This table comes from immunoSEQ multiplex PCR, and its TCRdb copy is limited to in-frame clones, with some not included. The D gene and trimming were derived from the DNA, and the V and J assignments and clone size from that table. The data hold around 300,000 clones, with roughly 88% observed a single time. The sequence was obtained from a woman aged 45-65 years with active or convalescent COVID-19. This chain connects TRBV18 to TRBJ1-1; D ambiguous. The sample comprised peripheral blood. Here the CDR3 reads CASSIDGKYTEAFF. The DNA of the CDR3 is TGTGCCAGCTCAATAGACGGGAAATACACTGAAGCTTTCTTT.